One sample yielded the 10 T cell receptor beta chains listed below, sequenced in a study of beta chain features in type 1 diabetes. The antigens these receptors bind are not known. Sequenced material consisted of expressed TCRB transcripts (all of the isolated RNA was reverse transcribed). The method was immunoSEQ multiplex PCR; TCRdb's version includes in-frame clones alone and lacks a portion of them. The table has approximately 360,000 clones, roughly 12% seen once. Findings and limits, study-wide: All four CD4+ subsets of Type 1 diabetes patients contained TCRB CDR3s that were moderately but significantly shorter.

What was sequenced was naive CD4+ T cells from blood. The receptors come from a woman between 18 and 29 years old with type 1 diabetes.

V is TRBV27 and J is TRBJ1-2; TRBD1 matches at 11 bases. Per the germline V gene, CDR1 is MNHEY and CDR2 is SMNVEV (reference sequence). This CDR3 spans 15 amino acids. V lost 4 bases to trimming and J lost 6 bases; unmatched junction nucleotides: 7. DNA of the CDR3: TGTGCCAGCAGTTCCTCCGGGACAGGGGGTAATGGCTACACCTTC. Protein sequence: CASSSSGTGGNGYTF.

This sequence joins TRBV27 and TRBJ2-1, with 11 nucleotides matching TRBD2. The ends lost 7 bases at V and 7 bases at J; junction bases unmatched: 12. This CDR3 contains 16 residues. The V gene's germline CDR1 is MNHEY and CDR2 SMNVEV (reference sequence). CDR3 residues: CASTPIAGGTGNEQFF. Written as DNA, the CDR3 is TGTGCCAGCACCCCAATAGCGGGAGGGACCGGAAATGAGCAGTTCTTC.

The chain uses TRBV11-2 and TRBJ1-1; D ambiguous. V lost 6 bases, J lost 1 base, and 18 bases lay in between. Per germline, CDR1 SGHAT and CDR2 FQNNGV. This CDR3 has 16 residues. CDR3 loop: CASRIYGGGGNTEAFF. CDR3 bases: TGTGCCAGCAGGATTTACGGAGGCGGAGGGAACACTGAAGCTTTCTTT.

This clone was picked up a small number of times. V and J are TRBV18 and TRBJ2-7, with a weak D call TRBD1 (6 bases). V lost 5 bases and J 5 bases, leaving 19 bases between the germline ends. Germline-derived CDR1 and CDR2 are KGHSH and LQKENI. CDR3 length: 15 amino acids. The CDR3 DNA reads as TGTGCCAGCTCAATAGTTACAGGGAAGCACCACGAGCAGTACTTC. Translated, it gives CASSIVTGKHHEQYF.

This clone was detected a few times. The J gene is TRBJ2-5, the V gene TRBV7-2; TRBD2 agrees at 11 bases. Germline trimming cut 3 bases from V and 5 bases from J; bases unmatched to any gene: 5. The CDR3 totals 15 residues. Germline CDR1 and CDR2: SGHTA and FQGNSA. CDR3 residues: CASSLIAGGMETQYF. CDR3 DNA: TGTGCCAGCAGCTTGATAGCGGGAGGGATGGAGACCCAGTACTTC.

This clone was detected a few times. The chain uses TRBV29-1 and TRBJ1-2; D is perhaps TRBD1 (5 bases). From germline, CDR1 is SQVTM and CDR2 ANQGSEA. The CDR3 loop spans 14 amino acids. V shed 7 bases and J shed 1 base, with 16 bases lying between them. The CDR3 protein is CSAGIRGGNYGYTF. The CDR3 DNA reads as TGCAGCGCCGGTATACGGGGGGGTAACTATGGCTACACCTTC.

CDR3 nucleotide sequence: TGTGCCACCAGCAGAGTCCAGGGGAGTAGCAATCAGCCCCAGCATTTT. It encodes CATSRVQGSSNQPQHF. V and J are TRBV15 and TRBJ1-5, with D possibly matching TRBD1 (6 bases). Trimming removed 1 base from V and 0 bases from J, with 10 bases in between. CDR1 is LNHNV, CDR2 YYDKDF, per germline (reference sequence). The CDR3 runs to 16 residues.

This clone was observed a handful of times. The chain uses TRBV11-3 and TRBJ2-1; TRBD1 agrees at 10 bases. This CDR3 has 15 amino acids. Germline V gene data show CDR1 as SGHNT and CDR2 as YENEEA. V was pared by 1 base and J by 3 bases, with 0 bases of the junction left unmatched. CDR3 sequence: CASSLGTGGYNEQFF. The CDR3, as DNA: TGTGCCAGCAGCTTAGGGACAGGGGGCTACAATGAGCAGTTCTTC.

This clone was seen a handful of times. The V call is TRBV2, the J call TRBJ1-5, with D possibly TRBD1 on 5 matching bases. The CDR3 length is 14 residues. The germline V gene encodes CDR1 SNHLY and CDR2 FYNNEI. Trimming stripped 8 bases from V and 5 bases from J, with 16 bases between. The CDR3 reads CASRKRGEHQPQHF. CDR3 bases: TGTGCCAGCCGCAAAAGGGGTGAACATCAGCCCCAGCATTTT.

The chain is built from TRBV25-1 and TRBJ1-4; D gene ambiguous. Germline V gives CDR1 MGHDK, CDR2 SYGVNS. V lost 10 bases to trimming and J lost 10 bases, with 19 bases between them. CDR3 length: 13 residues. The CDR3 DNA is TGTGCCACCCAAATGCGGGTACAAGGAAAACTGTTTTTT. Its translation is CATQMRVQGKLFF.